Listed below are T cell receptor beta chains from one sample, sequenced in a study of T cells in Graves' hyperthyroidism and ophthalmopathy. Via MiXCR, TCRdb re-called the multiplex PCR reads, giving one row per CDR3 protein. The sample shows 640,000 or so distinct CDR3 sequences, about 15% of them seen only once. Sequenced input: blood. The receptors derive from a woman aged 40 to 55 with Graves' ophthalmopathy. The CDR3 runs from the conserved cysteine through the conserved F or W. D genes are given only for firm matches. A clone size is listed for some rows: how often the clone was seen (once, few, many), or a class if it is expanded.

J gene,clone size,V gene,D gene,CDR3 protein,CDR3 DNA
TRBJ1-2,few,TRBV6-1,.,CASSQTMGRNGYTF,TGTGCCAGCAGTCAAACAATGGGTAGGAATGGCTACACCTTC
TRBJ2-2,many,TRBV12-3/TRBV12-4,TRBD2,CASSFVGRAVGELFF,TGTGCCAGCAGTTTTGTCGGGAGGGCGGTCGGGGAGCTGTTTTTT
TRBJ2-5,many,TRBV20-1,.,CSASGLGAVQETQYF,TGCAGTGCTAGTGGGTTGGGGGCGGTCCAAGAGACCCAGTACTTC
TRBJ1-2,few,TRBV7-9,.,CASSWGQPNYGYTF,TGTGCCAGCAGCTGGGGACAACCTAACTATGGCTACACCTTC
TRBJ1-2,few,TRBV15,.,CATSRASAVDGYTF,TGTGCCACCAGCAGGGCGTCGGCAGTAGATGGCTACACCTTC
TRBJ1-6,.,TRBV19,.,CASSIVEGPYNSPLHF,TGTGCCAGTAGTATCGTCGAGGGGCCCTATAATTCACCCCTCCACTTT
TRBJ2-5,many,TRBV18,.,CASSPGYPMVQETQYF,TGTGCCAGCTCACCAGGTTACCCGATGGTCCAAGAGACCCAGTACTTC
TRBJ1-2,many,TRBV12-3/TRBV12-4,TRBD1,CASSSYGTATGYTF,TGTGCCAGCAGTTCTTATGGGACAGCTACTGGCTACACCTTC
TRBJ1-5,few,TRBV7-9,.,CASSLMVLGNQPQHF,TGTGCCAGCAGCTTAATGGTATTGGGGAATCAGCCCCAGCATTTT
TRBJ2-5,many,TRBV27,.,CASSFFPGTETQYF,TGTGCCAGCAGTTTCTTTCCGGGTACTGAGACCCAGTACTTC
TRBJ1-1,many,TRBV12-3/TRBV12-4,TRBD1,CASSLDRANTEAFF,TGTGCCAGCAGCTTGGACAGGGCTAACACTGAAGCTTTCTTT
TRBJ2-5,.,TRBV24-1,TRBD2,CATSDSGTTQETQYF,TGTGCCACCAGTGATTCCGGGACTACCCAAGAGACCCAGTACTTC
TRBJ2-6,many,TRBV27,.,CASSMLGGANVLTF,TGTGCCAGCAGCATGCTGGGTGGGGCCAACGTCCTGACTTTC
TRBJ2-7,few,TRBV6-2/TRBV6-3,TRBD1,CASSYGDRARYEQYF,TGTGCCAGCAGTTACGGGGACAGGGCCCGGTACGAGCAGTACTTC
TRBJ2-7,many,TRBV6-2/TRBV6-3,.,CASSYLEGMKYF,TGTGCCAGCAGTTACCTCGAGGGGATGAAGTACTTC
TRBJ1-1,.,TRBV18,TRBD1,CASSPPGQGFAEAFF,TGTGCCAGCTCACCCCCGGGACAGGGATTCGCTGAAGCTTTCTTT
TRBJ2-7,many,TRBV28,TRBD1,CASSTRKGAFYEQYF,TGTGCCAGCAGTACCCGGAAGGGGGCTTTCTACGAGCAGTACTTC
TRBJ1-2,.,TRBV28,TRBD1,CASSYGQGLGYTF,TGTGCCAGCAGCTATGGACAGGGGCTGGGCTACACCTTC
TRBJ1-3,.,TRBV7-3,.,CASSPDGGRDTIYF,TGTGCCAGCAGCCCGGACGGTGGTCGGGACACCATATATTTT
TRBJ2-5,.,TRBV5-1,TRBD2,CASSTGLAGGTQYF,TGCGCCAGCAGCACCGGACTAGCGGGAGGGACCCAGTACTTC
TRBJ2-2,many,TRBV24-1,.,CATSDPRNTGELFF,TGTGCCACCAGTGATCCGCGGAACACCGGGGAGCTGTTTTTT
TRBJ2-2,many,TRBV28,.,CASSFTDTTGELFF,TGTGCCAGCAGTTTCACCGACACCACCGGGGAGCTGTTTTTT
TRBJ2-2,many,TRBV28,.,CATYRSGLRNTGELFF,TGTGCCACCTACAGGTCTGGTCTTAGGAACACCGGGGAGCTGTTTTTT
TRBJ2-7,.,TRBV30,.,CACLPGDTYEQYF,TGTGCCTGCCTCCCCGGGGACACCTACGAGCAGTACTTC
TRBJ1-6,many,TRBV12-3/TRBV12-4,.,CASSLLNIQNSPLHF,TGTGCCAGCAGTTTATTAAACATTCAGAATTCACCCCTCCACTTT
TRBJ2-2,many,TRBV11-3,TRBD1,CASSFGQGRNTGELFF,TGTGCCAGCAGCTTCGGACAGGGGCGTAACACCGGGGAGCTGTTTTTT
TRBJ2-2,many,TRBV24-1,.,CATSDLRETGELFF,TGTGCCACCAGTGATTTGCGGGAGACCGGGGAGCTGTTTTTT
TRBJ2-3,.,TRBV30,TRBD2,CAWSTSGPTDTQYF,TGTGCCTGGAGTACTAGCGGGCCCACAGATACGCAGTATTTT
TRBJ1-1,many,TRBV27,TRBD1,CASRDREMFF,TGTGCCAGCCGGGACAGGGAAATGTTCTTT
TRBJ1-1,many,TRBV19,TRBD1,CASSTRGLGTEAFF,TGTGCCAGTAGTACCAGGGGGCTTGGCACTGAAGCTTTCTTT
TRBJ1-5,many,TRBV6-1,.,CASSEAGNQPQHF,TGTGCCAGCAGTGAGGCAGGGAATCAGCCCCAGCATTTT
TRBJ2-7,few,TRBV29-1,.,CSVEGQRDEQYF,TGCAGCGTTGAAGGCCAGAGAGACGAGCAGTACTTC
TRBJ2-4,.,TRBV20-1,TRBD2,CSALGLAGSHIQYF,TGCAGTGCTTTGGGACTAGCGGGATCGCACATTCAGTACTTC
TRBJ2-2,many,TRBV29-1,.,CSVDPGGRGELFF,TGCAGCGTTGATCCAGGTGGTAGAGGGGAGCTGTTTTTT
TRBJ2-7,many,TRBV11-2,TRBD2,CASSLGGTSGFYEQYF,TGTGCCAGCAGCTTAGGGGGGACTAGCGGGTTCTACGAGCAGTACTTC